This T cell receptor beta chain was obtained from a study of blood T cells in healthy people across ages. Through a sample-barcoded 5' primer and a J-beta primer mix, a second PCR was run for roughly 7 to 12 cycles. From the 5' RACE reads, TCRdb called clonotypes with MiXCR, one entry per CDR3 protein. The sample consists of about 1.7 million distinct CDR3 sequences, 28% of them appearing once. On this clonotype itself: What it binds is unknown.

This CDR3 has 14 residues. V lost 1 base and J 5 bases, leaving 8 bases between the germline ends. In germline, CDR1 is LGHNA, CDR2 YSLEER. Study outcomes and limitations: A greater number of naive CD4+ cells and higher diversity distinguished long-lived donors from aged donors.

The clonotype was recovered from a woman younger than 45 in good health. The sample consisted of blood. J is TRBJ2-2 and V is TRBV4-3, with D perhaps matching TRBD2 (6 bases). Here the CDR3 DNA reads TGCGCCAGCAGCCAAGGGGACTTGACCGGGGAGCTGTTTTTT. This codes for CASSQGDLTGELFF.